The 10 T cell receptor beta chains presented below share a single source sample, sequenced in a study of beta chain features in type 1 diabetes. Findings and limits, study-wide: Shorter TCRB CDR3s, moderately but significantly so, were found in Type 1 diabetes patients in all four CD4+ subsets.

What these receptors recognize is not known. As every portion of the isolated RNA was reverse transcribed, the sequencing read expressed TCRB transcripts. Libraries were prepared by immunoSEQ multiplex PCR; TCRdb keeps only in-frame clonotypes and omits some of them. Of 25,000 to 30,000 clones detected, almost 65% appear once; the ten largest clones hold roughly 2.4%. Material for sequencing was Tregs from blood. Every receptor here comes from a woman aged 25 to 45 with type 1 diabetes.

The V call is TRBV7-8, the J call TRBJ2-3; 9 nucleotides agree with TRBD2. J was trimmed by 1 base and V by 1 base; bases with no gene match: 3. Germline V lookup: CDR1 SGHVS, CDR2 FQNEAQ. The CDR3 has 16 residues. This CDR3 is CASSLVAGGGTDTQYF. CDR3 nucleotides: TGTGCCAGCAGCTTAGTTGCGGGGGGGGGCACAGATACGCAGTATTTT.

V and J are TRBV14 and TRBJ2-7; 12 nucleotides agree with TRBD1. Trimming removed 3 bases from V and 6 bases from J; junction bases left unmatched: 12. Germline-derived CDR1 and CDR2 are SGHDN and FVKESK. The CDR3 consists of 17 residues. CDR3 in amino acids: CASSHAWGQGASSEQYF. For the CDR3, the DNA is TGTGCCAGCAGCCACGCCTGGGGACAGGGGGCGTCTTCCGAGCAGTACTTC. Filled out from reference TRBV14 and TRBJ2-7, the complete variable domain reads EAGVTQFPSHSVIEKGQTVTLRCDPISGHDNLYWYRRVMGKEIKFLLHFVKESKQDESGMPNNRFLAERTGGTYSTLKVQPAELEDSGVYFCASSHAWGQGASSEQYFGPGTRLTVT.

The CDR3 protein is CASSSYSYEQYF. DNA of the CDR3: TGTGCCAGCAGTTCTTACAGCTACGAGCAGTACTTC. V gene TRBV28 combines with J gene TRBJ2-7; the D is unclear. CDR1 and CDR2 (germline): MDHEN, SYDVKM. V lost 4 bases, J lost 3 bases, and 7 bases lay in between. The CDR3 is made up of 12 amino acids. The whole variable domain, remainder taken from reference TRBV28 and TRBJ2-7, is DVKVTQSSRYLVKRTGEKVFLECVQDMDHENMFWYRQDPGLGLRLIYFSYDVKMKEKGDIPEGYSVSREKKERFSLILESASTNQTSMYLCASSSYSYEQYFGPGTRLTVT.

This clone was recorded a few times. The chain uses TRBV5-1 and TRBJ1-3; D is uncertain. V was clipped by 4 bases and J by 0 bases, with 11 bases between them. Per the germline V gene, CDR1 is SGHRS and CDR2 is YFSETQ. The CDR3 sequence is 15 residues long. In nucleotides, the CDR3 is TGCGCCAGCAGCATTACACCAAGCTCTGGAAACACCATATATTTT. It specifies CASSITPSSGNTIYF.

The chain links TRBV30 to TRBJ1-6; the D gene is possibly TRBD1 (5 bases). The germline V gene has CDR1 GTSNPN and CDR2 SVGIG (reference sequence). There are 14 residues in the CDR3. Trimming stripped 4 bases from V and 7 bases from J, with 14 bases between. CDR3 loop: CAWNVGQMNSPLHF. CDR3 coding DNA: TGTGCCTGGAATGTGGGGCAAATGAATTCACCCCTCCACTTT.

Of note for this clone: Sequence at one end of the junction differs from germline and may be a read error. The identical CDR3 is also encoded by other nucleotide sequences in the sample. The CDR3 DNA reads as TGCGCCAGCAGCTCCCTATCCCTGAACACTGAAGCTTTCTTT. Its translation: CASSSLSLNTEAFF. The chain couples TRBV5-5 to TRBJ1-1; D unclear. CDR1 is SGHKS, CDR2 YYEKEE, per germline (reference sequence). The CDR3 runs to 14 residues.

This chain links TRBV10-2 with TRBJ1-1; 7 bases align to TRBD1. Germline CDR1 is WSHSY and CDR2 is SAAADI. The CDR3 runs 14 residues. The J segment lost 11 bases and the V segment lost 3 bases, leaving 12 bases of the junction unmatched. The CDR3 sequence: CASSEKRPGTAAFF. The CDR3 DNA sequence: TGCGCCAGCAGTGAAAAAAGACCCGGGACAGCGGCTTTCTTT.

This chain uses TRBV5-1 with TRBJ2-2, with 10 bases identical to TRBD2. V trimming: 2 bases; J trimming: 4 bases; junction bases outside the gene matches: 11. The CDR3 loop spans 18 amino acids. Per the germline V gene, CDR1 is SGHRS and CDR2 is YFSETQ. CDR3: CASSFRLAGDYSTGELFF. CDR3 sequence (DNA): TGCGCCAGCAGCTTCCGGCTAGCGGGAGACTATTCCACCGGGGAGCTGTTTTTT.

V is TRBV7-2 and J is TRBJ2-7, with TRBD2 matching 7 bases. The CDR3 sequence is 11 residues long. Per germline, CDR1 SGHTA and CDR2 FQGNSA. Trimming at V came to 5 bases and at J to 7 bases, leaving 2 bases not matched to a gene. DNA for the CDR3: TGTGCCAGCAGCATACTAGCGGAGCAGTACTTC. Translating gives CASSILAEQYF.

The chain couples TRBV5-6 to TRBJ2-1, with TRBD1 as a possible D gene (5 bases). CDR1 and CDR2 from the germline V gene are SGHDT and YYEEEE. The length of the CDR3 is 15 residues. Trimming stripped 3 bases from V and 2 bases from J, with 12 bases between. CDR3 coding DNA: TGTGCCAGCAGCTGGGGCCAAGCCACCTACAATGAGCAGTTCTTC. The encoded protein is CASSWGQATYNEQFF.